The 24 T cell receptor beta chains given below trace back to one sample, sequenced in a study of OX40 agonist ivuxolimab in advanced cancers. Profiling relied on immunoSEQ multiplex PCR, and the TCRdb table lists in-frame clones only, not all of them. The table lists about 49,000 clones, approximately 79% of them singletons, with under 2% in the top ten. The specimen was CD4+ or CD8+ T cells sorted from blood, collected in a trial of the OX40 agonist ivuxolimab. The receptors come from an adult with an advanced solid tumor such as melanoma, head and neck, liver or kidney cancer.

V and J are TRBV7-2 and TRBJ2-5, with 7 nucleotides matching TRBD1. The CDR3 runs to 12 residues. The V and J ends lost 5 bases and 13 bases, in that order; junction bases with no gene match: 10. CDR1 and CDR2 (germline): SGHTA, FQGNSA. CDR3 loop: CASSTGQEVMYF. In DNA, the CDR3 is TGTGCCAGCAGCACCGGACAGGAGGTCATGTACTTC.

The chain combines TRBV11-3 with TRBJ2-1; possibly TRBD1 for D (6 bases). CDR3 length equals 14 residues. The germline gives CDR1 SGHNT, CDR2 YENEEA. Trimming removed 5 bases from V and 9 bases from J, with 17 bases in between. The CDR3 DNA reads TGTGCCAGCAGCGAGGCAGGGGCTTACGGTGAGCAGTTCTTC. As protein: CASSEAGAYGEQFF.

The chain employs TRBV2 and TRBJ1-5, with D uncertain. Trimming removed 2 bases from V and 15 bases from J, with 11 bases in between. CDR1 is SNHLY and CDR2 is FYNNEI in the germline V gene. The CDR3 covers 11 residues. The CDR3 DNA reads as TGTGCCAGCAGTGAAAAGTCGGTCCTGCATTTT. Encoded protein: CASSEKSVLHF.

This clone was observed once. The chain couples TRBV6-6 to TRBJ2-7, with 7 bases lining up with TRBD1. From germline, CDR1 is MNHNY and CDR2 SVGAGI (reference sequence). J gave up 3 bases and V 0 bases, and 8 bases lay outside the gene matches. The CDR3 has 16 amino acids. CDR3 residues: CASSYSRQGQNYEQYF. The DNA of the CDR3 is TGTGCCAGCAGTTACTCGAGGCAGGGACAGAACTACGAGCAGTACTTC.

The V call is TRBV5-1, the J call TRBJ1-1; D is unclear. V was cut by 3 bases and J by 1 base, with 10 bases left in between. Per germline, CDR1 SGHRS and CDR2 YFSETQ. The CDR3 length is 14 residues. Written as DNA, the CDR3 is TGCGCCAGCAGCTCGGGCCAAACGAACACTGAAGCTTTCTTT. This translates into CASSSGQTNTEAFF. The complete variable domain, with remaining parts taken from reference TRBV5-1 and TRBJ1-1, reads KAGVTQTPRYLIKTRGQQVTLSCSPISGHRSVSWYQQTPGQGLQFLFEYFSETQRNKGNFPGRFSGRQFSNSRSEMNVSTLELGDSALYLCASSSGQTNTEAFFGQGTRLTVV.

This rearrangement joins TRBV6-6 to TRBJ1-1; weak D call: TRBD1 (5 bases). Per the germline V gene, CDR1 is MNHNY and CDR2 is SVGAGI (reference sequence). The ends were cut back, 0 bases at V and 0 bases at J, with 8 bases in the middle. This CDR3 is built from 15 residues. CDR3 sequence: CASSYSEGLNTEAFF. The DNA for the CDR3 is TGTGCCAGCAGTTACTCTGAGGGGCTGAACACTGAAGCTTTCTTT.

This clone was detected a few times. The J gene is TRBJ2-7, the V gene TRBV29-1; 9 bases line up with TRBD1. This CDR3 spans 13 amino acids. After removal of 7 bases from V and 3 bases from J, the junction contained 7 bases not matched to a gene. Per the germline V gene, CDR1 is SQVTM and CDR2 is ANQGSEA. CDR3 nucleotides: TGCAGCGGAGGACAGGGGCTCCTCTACGAGCAGTACTTC. It specifies CSGGQGLLYEQYF.

The chain carries TRBV9 and TRBJ1-1, with a tentative D call TRBD1 (6 bases). The CDR3 is made up of 15 amino acids. V lost 3 bases to trimming and J lost 6 bases, with 18 bases between them. Germline loops: CDR1 SGDLS, CDR2 YYNGEE. The CDR3 here is CASSARDARGAEAFF. The CDR3 nucleotides are TGTGCCAGCAGCGCCCGGGACGCCAGGGGTGCTGAAGCTTTCTTT.

This clone was recorded a few times. The V call is TRBV27, the J call TRBJ2-1; weak D call: TRBD1 (5 bases). Germline V gene data show CDR1 as MNHEY and CDR2 as SMNVEV (reference sequence). The CDR3 runs to 14 residues. V lost 0 bases and J 5 bases, leaving 8 bases between the germline ends. This CDR3 is CASSLSGDDNEQFF. CDR3 coding DNA: TGTGCCAGCAGTTTATCAGGGGATGACAATGAGCAGTTCTTC.

The chain has TRBV5-6 and TRBJ1-5; tentative D call: TRBD1 (5 bases). This CDR3 comprises 14 residues. The V and J ends lost 5 bases and 6 bases respectively, with 15 bases between them. The germline gives CDR1 SGHDT, CDR2 YYEEEE. The CDR3 bases are TGTGCCAGCAGTTTATCAGGGATCGGTCAGCCCCAGCATTTT. It specifies CASSLSGIGQPQHF.

The V call is TRBV5-1, the J call TRBJ1-1; D call uncertain. V was shortened by 0 bases and J by 2 bases, with 8 bases between the two germline ends. The CDR3 sequence is 14 residues long. Germline V gene data show CDR1 as SGHRS and CDR2 as YFSETQ. The DNA for the CDR3 is TGCGCCAGCAGCTTGGACAGAGAAAACACTGAAGCTTTCTTT. Residues: CASSLDRENTEAFF.

This clone has a handful of counts. The chain is built from TRBV5-1 and TRBJ1-3; D perhaps matches TRBD1 (5 bases). Looked up from germline, CDR1 is SGHRS and CDR2 is YFSETQ. The ends were cut back, 1 base at V and 7 bases at J, with 18 bases in the middle. This CDR3 contains 16 residues. The CDR3 sequence: CASSLTVSGVGNTIYF. The CDR3 nucleotides are TGCGCCAGCAGCTTGACTGTTTCGGGGGTCGGGAACACCATATATTTT.

This chain links TRBV27 with TRBJ1-1; 9 positions match TRBD1. This CDR3 has 17 amino acids. V was pared by 2 bases and J by 4 bases, with 11 bases of the junction left unmatched. The germline V gene encodes CDR1 MNHEY and CDR2 SMNVEV (reference sequence). The CDR3 reads CASSLVGWGQGSTEAFF. CDR3 nucleotide sequence: TGTGCCAGCAGTTTAGTGGGTTGGGGACAGGGATCCACTGAAGCTTTCTTT.

This clone has a handful of counts. This sequence joins TRBV18 and TRBJ1-2; 9 bases map to TRBD1. The CDR3 totals 13 residues. V trimming: 2 bases; J trimming: 7 bases; junction bases outside the gene matches: 2. CDR1 KGHSH and CDR2 LQKENI come from the germline V gene. In DNA form, the CDR3 reads TGTGCCAGCTCACCAGGGGACAGGGCTGGCTACACCTTC. Protein product: CASSPGDRAGYTF.

The J gene is TRBJ2-7, the V gene TRBV28; D ambiguous. Germline V gives CDR1 MDHEN, CDR2 SYDVKM. The CDR3 runs 13 residues. V gave up 5 bases and J gave up 3 bases, with 11 bases separating them. This CDR3 reads CASSISALYEQYF. The CDR3 DNA is TGTGCCAGCAGTATATCGGCACTCTACGAGCAGTACTTC.

The rearrangement joins TRBV30 to TRBJ2-2, with D possibly TRBD2 on 5 matching bases. The CDR3 covers 14 residues. The V gene's germline CDR1 is GTSNPN and CDR2 SVGIG (reference sequence). The ends were cut back, 4 bases at V and 0 bases at J, with 9 bases in the middle. The CDR3 DNA sequence: TGTGCCTGGAAAGGAGGAACGAACACCGGGGAGCTGTTTTTT. The encoded protein is CAWKGGTNTGELFF.

This clone appeared a few times. J is TRBJ2-5 and V is TRBV11-2; 10 positions match TRBD2. Losses at the gene ends were 1 base for V and 7 bases for J; bases not matched to a gene: 6. The CDR3 loop spans 15 amino acids. The V gene's germline CDR1 is SGHAT and CDR2 FQNNGV. As DNA, the CDR3 is TGTGCCAGCAGCTTAGCCAGCGGGAGGGGGGTGACCCAGTACTTC. Protein product: CASSLASGRGVTQYF.

This sequence joins TRBV6-5 and TRBJ2-5; TRBD2 might be the D (6 bases). There are 13 residues in the CDR3. The V gene's germline CDR1 is MNHEY and CDR2 SVGAGI. The V gene lost 7 bases and the J gene lost 0 bases, with 9 bases spanning the gap. CDR3 bases: TGTGCCAGCACTGGGACTTACCAAGAGACCCAGTACTTC. Translating gives CASTGTYQETQYF.

The chain combines TRBV5-5 with TRBJ2-5, with 10 bases identical to TRBD2. The J call is uncertain, as TRBJ2-7 better fits the DNA end. The CDR3 length is 14 residues. CDR1 SGHKS and CDR2 YYEKEE come from the germline V gene (reference sequence). CDR3 sequence reads: CASSRTSGTYEQYF. In nucleotides, the CDR3 is TGTGCCAGCAGCCGAACTAGCGGGACCTACGAGCAGTACTTC.

This clone has only one observation. The V gene is TRBV7-9, the J gene TRBJ2-3, with 8 bases fitting TRBD2. Germline V CDR1 and CDR2: SEHNR, FQNEAQ (reference sequence). V was pared by 3 bases and J by 5 bases, with 7 bases of the junction left unmatched. The CDR3 has 15 amino acids. In DNA form, the CDR3 reads TGTGCCAGCAGCTTCATGGGACTAGTCGGAGATACGCAGTATTTT. Amino acids: CASSFMGLVGDTQYF. Using reference TRBV7-9 and TRBJ2-3 for the parts outside the CDR3, the full variable domain is DTGVSQNPRHKITKRGQNVTFRCDPISEHNRLYWYRQTLGQGPEFLTYFQNEAQLEKSRLLSDRFSAERPKGSFSTLEIQRTEQGDSAMYLCASSFMGLVGDTQYFGPGTRLTVL.

The V and J genes are TRBV5-5 and TRBJ2-1; 7 positions match TRBD1. This CDR3 has 17 residues. Trimming took 4 bases from V and 3 from J; bases not matched to a gene: 13. Germline V lookup: CDR1 SGHKS, CDR2 YYEKEE (reference sequence). DNA for the CDR3: TGTGCCAGCAGCCTCTCCCAGGGGGATCCAAACTACAATGAGCAGTTCTTC. Protein product: CASSLSQGDPNYNEQFF.

The chain uses TRBV2 and TRBJ2-5; D is unresolved. V shed 2 bases and J shed 2 bases, with 6 bases lying between them. Germline values: CDR1 SNHLY, CDR2 FYNNEI. CDR3 length: 13 amino acids. The CDR3 nucleotides are TGTGCCAGCAGTGAAAGGAGACAAGAGACCCAGTACTTC. Amino acid sequence: CASSERRQETQYF.

Only a few counts were recorded for this clone. V gene TRBV27 combines with J gene TRBJ2-1; 8 nucleotides match TRBD2. Trimming took 5 bases from V and 6 from J; bases not matched to a gene: 15. The CDR3 runs 17 residues. In germline, CDR1 is MNHEY, CDR2 SMNVEV (reference sequence). CDR3 residues: CASSRVSSGRALNEQFF. The CDR3 coding sequence is TGTGCCAGCAGTCGGGTCTCTTCCGGGAGGGCCCTCAATGAGCAGTTCTTC.

This clone was picked up one time. The CDR3 loop reads CASSITFRGAVNEQFF. The CDR3 region has the DNA TGTGCCAGTAGTATAACATTCCGGGGGGCAGTCAATGAGCAGTTCTTC. The chain uses TRBV19 and TRBJ2-1, with D maybe TRBD2 (7 bases). CDR1 is LNHDA, CDR2 SQIVND, per germline (reference sequence). CDR3 size: 16 residues. Trimming left V 2 bases short and J 6 bases short, with 17 bases between.